This TCR beta chain was identified in a study of shared clonotypes between healthy human individuals. About this clone itself: Distinct nucleotide sequences in the sample also encode this CDR3.

The data were produced by immunoSEQ multiplex PCR, yet TCRdb's version contains in-frame clones alone and is incomplete. The table has 2 million to 2.5 million clones, less than 95% seen once. This CDR3 comprises 13 residues. The V end lost 6 bases, the J end lost 3 bases, and 12 bases lay between the germline ends. Germline V gives CDR1 MNHNY, CDR2 SVGAGI (reference sequence). This TCR came from a young man in good health. Some clones in this sample may be carry-over from other donors' samples. Sequencing was carried out using naive CD4+ T cells from PBMCs. Described subset: CD45RA+ positively selected. The chain joins TRBV6-6 to TRBJ2-7; D assignment may be TRBD1 or TRBD2 (5 bases each). The CDR3 protein is CASSPGRNYEQYF. The CDR3 bases are TGTGCCAGCAGCCCGGGACGGAACTACGAGCAGTACTTC.